One sample yielded the 11 T cell receptor beta chains listed below, sequenced in a study of CD8+CD57+ T cells in acquired aplastic anemia. Those patients picked for sequencing had displayed CD8+CD57+ cell expansion on flow cytometry. The use of genomic DNA as template underpinned the TCR beta VDJ and CDR3 profiling. TCRdb re-derived calls from the reads in MiXCR, one entry per CDR3 protein. The table lists some 140,000 distinct CDR3 sequences, less than 60% of them singletons. The sample taken for sequencing was sorted CD4+, CD8+, or CD8+CD57+ T cells (not recorded which) from PBMCs. Receptors originate from a human donor with aplastic anemia.

The table lists this clonotype with a count of one. It is likely a read error, because the conserved phenylalanine at the end of the CDR3 is missing. The chain carries TRBV6-1 and TRBJ2-2, with TRBD2 identical over 13 bases. The V and J ends lost 6 bases and 6 bases, in that order; junction bases with no gene match: 7. Germline values: CDR1 MNHNS, CDR2 SASEGT. The CDR3 extends over 16 amino acids. DNA of the CDR3: TGTGCCAGCAGCCGCATACTAGCGGGAGGGCCCGGGGAGCTGTTTTCT. Protein: CASSRILAGGPGELFS.

This clonotype was found many times. In DNA, the CDR3 is TGCAGCGTTTTACAGGTTGGATCCTACGAGCAGTACTTC. Translation: CSVLQVGSYEQYF. The chain couples TRBV29-1 to TRBJ2-7, with a possible D match to TRBD1 (5 bases). This CDR3 has 13 residues. The germline V gene has CDR1 SQVTM and CDR2 ANQGSEA. Trimming cost V 5 bases and J 1 base, with 12 bases left between them.

J is TRBJ1-3 and V is TRBV15, with TRBD1 as a possible D gene (6 bases). The CDR3 runs to 19 residues. Germline CDR1 and CDR2: LNHNV and YYDKDF (reference sequence). V lost 3 bases to trimming and J lost 0 bases, with 21 bases between them. This CDR3 reads CATSSYSRTRDNSGNTIYF. The CDR3 nucleotides are TGTGCCACCAGCAGTTACTCGAGGACCCGGGACAACTCTGGAAACACCATATATTTT.

V usage is TRBV29-1 and J usage is TRBJ2-5; 7 nucleotides agree with TRBD1. The CDR3 spans 13 residues. Unmatched junction bases numbered 8, after V lost 6 bases and J lost 4 bases. The germline V gene has CDR1 SQVTM and CDR2 ANQGSEA. This chain's CDR3 is CSVGDTGVETQYF. In DNA, the CDR3 is TGCAGCGTCGGGGACACAGGGGTAGAGACCCAGTACTTC.

This clonotype was seen many times. The J gene is TRBJ2-7, the V gene TRBV9; no clear D gene. The V gene lost 0 bases and the J gene lost 6 bases, with 16 bases spanning the gap. In germline, CDR1 is SGDLS, CDR2 YYNGEE. The CDR3 consists of 15 residues. CDR3 residues: CASSVEGSPTGEQYF. The CDR3 coding sequence is TGTGCCAGCAGCGTAGAGGGTTCACCCACCGGCGAGCAGTACTTC.

The gene calls are TRBV7-9 and TRBJ1-5; D call uncertain. From germline, CDR1 is SEHNR and CDR2 FQNEAQ (reference sequence). V lost 3 bases, J lost 4 bases, and 7 bases lay in between. There are 13 residues in the CDR3. CDR3 DNA: TGTGCCAGCAGCTTGGAGCCAAATCAGCCCCAGCATTTT. Its translation: CASSLEPNQPQHF. Full variable domain (missing parts from reference TRBV7-9 and TRBJ1-5): DTGVSQNPRHKITKRGQNVTFRCDPISEHNRLYWYRQTLGQGPEFLTYFQNEAQLEKSRLLSDRFSAERPKGSFSTLEIQRTEQGDSAMYLCASSLEPNQPQHFGDGTRLSIL.

The chain recombines TRBV2 with TRBJ2-3, with 10 bases that match TRBD2. V lost 1 base and J lost 0; bases outside the gene matches: 4. The CDR3 is 17 residues long. Per the germline V gene, CDR1 is SNHLY and CDR2 is FYNNEI. CDR3 sequence (DNA): TGTGCCAGCAGTGAAGGGACGACTAGCGGGAGCACAGATACGCAGTATTTT. This encodes CASSEGTTSGSTDTQYF.

The V call is TRBV20-1, the J call TRBJ1-2; TRBD1 matches at 8 bases. The germline CDR1 and CDR2 sequences are DFQATT and SNEGSKA (reference sequence). The CDR3 has 13 amino acids. V was pared by 3 bases and J by 2 bases, with 2 bases of the junction left unmatched. The CDR3 DNA sequence: TGCAGTGCTAGCAGGGGGCGGAACTATGGCTACACCTTC. The encoded protein is CSASRGRNYGYTF.

A remark on this clonotype: Germline and junction disagree at one end, which may indicate a read error. This chain uses TRBV10-3 with TRBJ2-2; 8 bases line up with TRBD1. The V gene's germline CDR1 is ENHRY and CDR2 SYGVKD. This CDR3 comprises 17 residues. CDR3 bases: TGTGCCAGCAGTGACGACAGGGGCTACCAAGAGACCGGGGAGCTGTTTTTT. Amino acids: CASSDDRGYQETGELFF.

This clonotype was seen at least ten times. The rearrangement uses TRBV5-1 and TRBJ2-5; possibly TRBD2 for D (7 bases). Trimming shortened V by 1 base and J by 2 bases, and 9 bases separated the two germline ends. CDR1 is SGHRS and CDR2 is YFSETQ in the germline V gene. The CDR3 is made up of 14 amino acids. The DNA for the CDR3 is TGCGCCAGCAGCTTGAGGGGGGGTCAAGAGACCCAGTACTTC. Translated: CASSLRGGQETQYF.

This clonotype was observed many times. The chain employs TRBV7-9 and TRBJ1-2; D possibly corresponds to TRBD1 (5 bases). The CDR3 spans 13 residues. Per germline, CDR1 SEHNR and CDR2 FQNEAQ (reference sequence). V was shortened by 3 bases and J by 6 bases, with 11 bases between the two germline ends. The CDR3 region is CASSLIGRDGYTF. CDR3 sequence (DNA): TGTGCCAGCAGCTTGATCGGCAGGGATGGCTACACCTTC.